The entry below gives a single T cell receptor (beta chain) sequence along with its context. In the source study's methods: Cell counts per sample came from amplifying reference gene primers. Sequenced by immunoSEQ multiplex PCR; TCRdb stores in-frame clones only, minus some. V, J and clone size derive from that table, while D and trimming were established from the DNA sequence. There are 400,000 to 550,000 clones in the sample; roughly 90% occur only once, and over 4% lies in the top ten. This sample stems from a study of blood T cell repertoires in COVID-19. Turning to the study itself: Acute-phase and convalescent COVID-19 samples originated in the United States, Italy and Spain. The analysed material was cDNA or gDNA that came from T cells, B-cell-depleted T cells, or PBMCs.

The source of this sequence is a woman aged 25 to 39 with acute or convalescent COVID-19. Sequencing input: peripheral blood.

The CDR3, as DNA: TGTGCCAGCAGTTACTCGGGCGGGGGGGGAAAGACCCAGTACTTC. Translation gives CASSYSGGGGKTQYF. This chain connects TRBV6-2 or TRBV6-3 to TRBJ2-5; the match to TRBD2 covers 9 bases. Trimming took 0 bases from V and 6 from J; bases not matched to a gene: 5. CDR1 and CDR2 from the germline V gene are MNHEY and SVGEGT. CDR3 length: 15 residues.